The text below deals with one TCR beta chain. Its antigen remains unidentified. No base quality values were provided; no much bigger clone lies one nucleotide off. From a lookup of the germline V gene (reference sequence), CDR1 and CDR2 are LGHDT and YNNKEL. V is pared back by 3 bases and J by 1 base, with 9 bases lying between the germline termini. Its CDR3 holds 14 amino acids, cysteine through phenylalanine. Solely the CDR3 DNA is kept, with 42 bases framed from the first base. The roughly 39 donors, aged about 6 to 100 years, were systemically healthy Caucasian individuals from Russia. Each donor gave 9 to 10 milliliters of peripheral blood, collected into EDTA-treated Vacutainer tubes. PBMCs were isolated by Ficoll-Paque density-gradient centrifugation, with at least 7 million obtained per sample. Trizol reagent was used to extract total RNA from the PBMCs, yielding at least 5.5 micrograms per sample. The percentages of naive CD45RAhigh/CD27high T cells were determined by flow cytometry on a PBMC aliquot from every donor.

The protocol used for the library was 5' RACE. Instrument on record: Illumina HiSeq 2500. The second PCR ran for roughly 7 to 12 cycles and used a J-beta primer mix along with a sample-barcoded 5' primer. A unique molecular identifier was introduced onto each TCR beta cDNA molecule by a template-switch 5' adaptor carrying 12 random nucleotides. At least 3 million CDR3-containing paired-end reads were obtained from each sample. First-strand cDNA was synthesized from all RNA with the Mint cDNA synthesis kit, primed by a TRBC-specific oligonucleotide. After uracil-DNA glycosylase treatment, a first 18-cycle PCR used universal primers M1SS and BC2_uni_R on all cDNA. The original methods were these. For normalization, 1 million high-quality reads, each with a distinct molecular identifier, were randomly selected from each sample. Reads sharing molecular identifiers were discarded rather than binned into consensus sequences. MiTCR, run with a Q25 quality threshold and the strictest error-elimination algorithm, handled CDR3 identification, clonotype clustering and error correction. A nonparametric unseen species model with Euler transformation was used to estimate a lower bound on total TCR beta diversity. In TCRdb, the public reads were trimmed at Q25 with fastp and aligned with MiXCR, with productive beta chains retained. Here each entry gathers all rows of one CDR3 protein and keeps the most common genes and DNA. These V and J calls rely on TCRdb rather than the paper's analysis. This sample holds 950,000 to 1,200,000 distinct CDR3 sequences; roughly two fifths were observed only once. The ten largest clonotypes hold 13% of the sample.

The data were taken from a study of blood T cells in healthy people across ages (dated by TCRdb to between 2014 and 2017). With regard to the full study: Template switching captured roughly one uniquely barcoded TCR beta cDNA molecule per two T cells in model experiments. To avoid experimental bias, donors of different ages were randomly spread across the sequencing lanes. Donors were grouped into four age groups: young (average roughly 17 years), middle-aged (39), aged (62) and long-lived (approximately 75). To track age-related changes in TCR beta repertoire diversity, the study relied on deep sequencing normalized with unique cDNA molecular identifiers. Using the same blood draw, the study looked at two additional independent replicas of 1 million unique cDNA reads for two donors, one aged 18 to 30 and the other aged 80 or older.

Beyond this particular receptor, the publication reports: Observed TCR beta diversity correlated strongly with the percentage of naive T cells measured by flow cytometry. Estimates of total diversity based on one million sequenced T cells were considered lower bounds and underestimates. Bulk unsorted PBMC profiling prevented conclusive comparison of naive and antigen-experienced compartments. Because the CMV infection status of the donors was unknown, age-related changes in expanded clonotypes may potentially have been confounded. Observed TCR beta diversity per million T cells fell roughly linearly with age, and a significant reduction was already apparent by age around 39. Compared with the aged group, more naive CD4+ T cells, fewer expanded clones and increased TCR diversity were shown by the long-lived group, suggesting age selection.

Specimen: blood. The receptor comes from a man younger than 35 in good health. The rearrangement combines TRBV3-1 with TRBJ1-1; the D gene is perhaps TRBD1, on 6 matching bases. The nucleotide sequence is given as TGTGCCAGCAGCCACGACAGGAGGAACACTGAAGCTTTCTTT. It translates to CASSHDRRNTEAFF.